These 21 T cell receptor beta chains were sequenced from one sample in a study of OX40 agonist ivuxolimab in advanced cancers. Library creation used the immunoSEQ multiplex PCR assay. TCRdb retrieved this table from immuneACCESS and kept in-frame rearrangements only. Not all clones are present; in checked studies, unresolved V genes account for under half, and no reason is known for the remainder. Here the sample has around 53,000 clones; around 85% occur a single time. The top ten clones comprise roughly 22% of the sample. This sample comprised CD4+ or CD8+ T cells sorted from blood, obtained in a trial of the OX40 agonist ivuxolimab. These receptors were collected from an adult with an advanced solid tumor such as melanoma, head and neck, liver or kidney cancer.

The rearrangement links TRBV28 to TRBJ2-2; TRBD2 might be the D (7 bases). The germline CDR1 and CDR2 sequences are MDHEN and SYDVKM. The V end was cut by 7 bases, the J end by 6 bases, with 15 bases between. The CDR3 is 14 residues long. The chain's CDR3 is CASTLRGGPGELFF. The CDR3 nucleotides read TGTGCCAGCACCCTCCGCGGGGGCCCCGGGGAGCTGTTTTTT. Looking up the rest from reference TRBV28 and TRBJ2-2 gives the full variable domain: DVKVTQSSRYLVKRTGEKVFLECVQDMDHENMFWYRQDPGLGLRLIYFSYDVKMKEKGDIPEGYSVSREKKERFSLILESASTNQTSMYLCASTLRGGPGELFFGEGSRLTVL.

This chain links TRBV5-1 with TRBJ2-7, with a weak D call TRBD1 (5 bases). The CDR3 length is 15 residues. With 0 bases removed from V and 3 bases from J, the gap between germline ends came to 13 bases. The V gene's germline CDR1 is SGHRS and CDR2 YFSETQ. As DNA, the CDR3 is TGCGCCAGCAGCTTGGCTGTCCAGGGCGACTACGAGCAGTACTTC. Its protein is CASSLAVQGDYEQYF.

The chain combines TRBV19 with TRBJ2-7; 8 bases match TRBD1. CDR1 and CDR2 (germline): LNHDA, SQIVND (reference sequence). The ends lost 7 bases at V and 4 bases at J; junction bases unmatched: 6. CDR3 size: 13 residues. In DNA form, the CDR3 reads TGTGCCAGTACGCCAGGGGGCGGTTACGAGCAGTACTTC. The encoded protein is CASTPGGGYEQYF.

The rearrangement joins TRBV15 to TRBJ2-7; D is perhaps TRBD1 or TRBD2 (6 bases each). Trimming shortened V by 0 bases and J by 3 bases, and 12 bases separated the two germline ends. The CDR3 length is 15 residues. Looked up from germline, CDR1 is LNHNV and CDR2 is YYDKDF (reference sequence). CDR3 amino acids: CATSRDRGPHYEQYV. The CDR3 coding sequence is TGTGCCACCAGCAGAGATCGGGGGCCCCACTACGAGCAGTACGTC.

This chain connects TRBV7-6 to TRBJ2-7; the match to TRBD1 covers 8 bases. The trim removed 5 bases at V and 6 bases at J, leaving 9 bases unmatched. The CDR3 loop spans 14 amino acids. CDR1 and CDR2 from the germline V gene are SGHVS and FNYEAQ. CDR3: CASSRQGWNVEQYF. The CDR3 DNA is TGTGCCAGCAGCCGACAGGGGTGGAACGTCGAGCAGTACTTC. Full variable domain (rest looked up from reference TRBV7-6 and TRBJ2-7): GAGVSQSPRYKVTKRGQDVALRCDPISGHVSLYWYRQALGQGPEFLTYFNYEAQQDKSGLPNDRFSAERPEGSISTLTIQRTEQRDSAMYRCASSRQGWNVEQYFGPGTRLTVT.

The genes are TRBV19 and TRBJ1-1; D remains ambiguous. The germline CDR1 and CDR2 sequences are LNHDA and SQIVND (reference sequence). V lost 4 bases, J lost 6 bases, and 9 bases lay in between. The CDR3 runs 12 residues. CDR3 in amino acids: CASSTSGPEAFF. The CDR3 nucleotides read TGTGCCAGTAGTACGAGTGGCCCTGAAGCTTTCTTT.

This chain connects TRBV27 to TRBJ1-1; the match to TRBD1 covers 9 bases. This CDR3 is built from 12 residues. The germline V gene encodes CDR1 MNHEY and CDR2 SMNVEV (reference sequence). V shed 5 bases, J shed 11 bases, and the junction held 6 bases outside the gene matches. This CDR3 reads CASSPLTGGAFF. In DNA, the CDR3 is TGTGCCAGCAGTCCCCTGACAGGGGGGGCTTTCTTT.

The chain joins TRBV6-5 to TRBJ1-2; D is perhaps TRBD1 (6 bases). The CDR3 loop spans 14 amino acids. V lost 8 bases and J lost 5, with 18 bases in between. Germline loops: CDR1 MNHEY, CDR2 SVGAGI. The CDR3 spells CASGIPGTPYGYTF. The CDR3 DNA is TGTGCCAGCGGTATCCCCGGGACACCATATGGCTACACCTTC.

CDR3: CASRYRDRNSPLHF. The CDR3 nucleotides read TGTGCCAGCAGGTACCGGGACAGGAATTCACCCCTCCACTTT. The V gene is TRBV7-8, the J gene TRBJ1-6; 8 positions agree with TRBD1. The trim removed 6 bases at V and 7 bases at J, leaving 5 bases unmatched. Looked up from germline, CDR1 is SGHVS and CDR2 is FQNEAQ. CDR3 size: 14 residues.

V usage is TRBV28 and J usage is TRBJ2-5; D possibly corresponds to TRBD2 (6 bases). V lost 4 bases and J 2 bases, leaving 14 bases between the germline ends. From germline, CDR1 is MDHEN and CDR2 SYDVKM. CDR3 length: 15 residues. The CDR3 sequence is CASSSPGLWQETQYF. DNA of the CDR3: TGTGCCAGCAGTTCCCCGGGACTTTGGCAAGAGACCCAGTACTTC.

CDR3 in DNA: TGCGCCAGCAGCCAAGGAACCGGGACAGTCCTCCGGGAGACCCAGTACTTC. Translation gives CASSQGTGTVLRETQYF. V gene TRBV4-1 combines with J gene TRBJ2-5; TRBD1 agrees at 7 bases. V trimming: 1 base; J trimming: 5 bases; junction bases outside the gene matches: 13. The CDR3 is 17 residues long. Germline CDR1 reads MGHRA; CDR2 reads YSYEKL.

Points on this clone: One end of the junction varies from germline; a read error may be responsible. The sample holds other DNA sequences that translate to the same CDR3. This chain joins TRBV25-1 and TRBJ1-4; D perhaps matches TRBD1 (5 bases). CDR1 MGHDK and CDR2 SYGVNS come from the germline V gene. The CDR3 is 15 residues long. CDR3 DNA sequence: TGTGCCAGCAGTGAATACGCAGGGTCTAATGAAAAACTGTTCTTT. Its protein is CASSEYAGSNEKLFF.

The rearrangement uses TRBV27 and TRBJ1-1, with D tentatively TRBD1 (5 bases). Per the germline V gene, CDR1 is MNHEY and CDR2 is SMNVEV (reference sequence). The CDR3 is 14 residues long. V was cut by 8 bases and J by 7 bases, with 20 bases left in between. The CDR3 region is CASRIGGGLDEAFF. DNA for the CDR3: TGTGCCAGCCGAATCGGGGGGGGTTTAGATGAAGCTTTCTTT.

The chain employs TRBV5-4 and TRBJ2-1, with D unresolved. The V gene's germline CDR1 is SGHNT and CDR2 YYREEE (reference sequence). V was trimmed by 6 bases and J by 7 bases, leaving 11 bases between them. This CDR3 region has 12 residues. CDR3 coding DNA: TGTGCCAGCACATTAGGACGGAATGAGCAGTTCTTC. This gives the protein CASTLGRNEQFF.

The V gene is TRBV25-1, the J gene TRBJ1-1; maybe TRBD1 (5 bases). This CDR3 region has 14 residues. Per germline, CDR1 MGHDK and CDR2 SYGVNS. The germline V and J ends were trimmed by 3 bases and 2 bases, with 10 bases remaining between them. Here the CDR3 DNA reads TGTGCCAGCAGTGAGGGACGGCGAAACACTGAAGCTTTCTTT. Translation gives CASSEGRRNTEAFF.

DNA of the CDR3: TGCGCCAGCAGCTTTGGGACAGGGGAAGGGAATGAGCAGTTCTTC. This gives the protein CASSFGTGEGNEQFF. The V and J genes are TRBV5-1 and TRBJ2-1; TRBD1 agrees at 10 bases. The CDR3 consists of 15 residues. Germline assignment: CDR1 SGHRS and CDR2 YFSETQ. V was clipped by 2 bases and J by 7 bases; unmatched bases: 6.

This chain joins TRBV19 and TRBJ1-5; TRBD1 might be the D (6 bases). The CDR3 consists of 14 residues. Germline V gene lookup returns CDR1 LNHDA and CDR2 SQIVND (reference sequence). Trimming removed 5 bases at V and 1 base at J, with 9 bases between. CDR3 in amino acids: CASSVTGSNQPQHF. Written as DNA, the CDR3 is TGTGCCAGTAGTGTAACAGGGAGCAATCAGCCCCAGCATTTT.

The chain has TRBV11-3 and TRBJ2-2; no definite D call. The CDR3 totals 12 residues. CDR1 is SGHNT and CDR2 is YENEEA in the germline V gene. V dropped 4 bases and J dropped 2 bases, with 2 bases sitting between them. The CDR3 sequence: CASSYNTGELFF. The CDR3 nucleotides read TGTGCCAGCAGCTATAACACCGGGGAGCTGTTTTTT.

J is TRBJ2-1 and V is TRBV5-4, with 7 positions matching TRBD1. CDR1 is SGHNT, CDR2 YYREEE, per germline (reference sequence). CDR3 size: 15 residues. V was pared by 1 base and J by 3 bases, with 4 bases of the junction left unmatched. For the CDR3, the DNA is TGTGCCAGCAGCTTGAAGGGGGCGGGCTACAATGAGCAGTTCTTC. Protein product: CASSLKGAGYNEQFF. Full variable domain (missing parts from reference TRBV5-4 and TRBJ2-1): ETGVTQSPTHLIKTRGQQVTLRCSSQSGHNTVSWYQQALGQGPQFIFQYYREEENGRGNFPPRFSGLQFPNYSSELNVNALELDDSALYLCASSLKGAGYNEQFFGPGTRLTVL.

V and J are TRBV2 and TRBJ1-1; 7 nucleotides align to TRBD1. The length of the CDR3 is 15 residues. Germline V gene sequence: CDR1 SNHLY, CDR2 FYNNEI. Trimming removed 10 bases from V and 1 base from J; junction bases left unmatched: 12. CDR3 in amino acids: CATTPPRTGNTEAFF. CDR3 nucleotides: TGTGCCACCACCCCCCCCCGGACAGGGAACACTGAAGCTTTCTTT.

This chain connects TRBV9 to TRBJ2-3; D may be TRBD1 or TRBD2 (6 bases each). V lost 0 bases and J 2 bases, leaving 22 bases between the germline ends. The CDR3 is made up of 19 amino acids. Germline V CDR1 and CDR2: SGDLS, YYNGEE. This CDR3 is CASSVESGAARFFTDTQYF. DNA for the CDR3: TGTGCCAGCAGCGTAGAGTCGGGGGCCGCTCGGTTTTTCACAGATACGCAGTATTTT. Variable domain in full (rest from reference TRBV9 and TRBJ2-3): DSGVTQTPKHLITATGQRVTLRCSPRSGDLSVYWYQQSLDQGLQFLIQYYNGEERAKGNILERFSAQQFPDLHSELNLSSLELGDSALYFCASSVESGAARFFTDTQYFGPGTRLTVL.